This T cell receptor beta chain was recovered during a study of cytomegalovirus exposure and HLA in healthy donors. Each donor's status was that of a healthy bone marrow donor. Per germline, CDR1 SNHLY and CDR2 FYNNEI. This CDR3 region has 14 residues. V gave up 7 bases and J gave up 4 bases, with 16 bases separating them. This PCR relied on a set of 60 Vbeta primers and 13 Jbeta primers. Sequencing was performed with immunoSEQ multiplex PCR; in TCRdb, only in-frame clones are kept and a portion is missing. In the table there are some 140,000 clones, over 70% of which are singletons. Sequencing input: PBMCs. This clonotype originated in a man aged 25-40 years in good health and CMV-seropositive. V usage is TRBV2 and J usage is TRBJ1-1; tentative D call: TRBD1 (6 bases). The CDR3 region has the DNA TGTGCCAGCACCGTCGGGGGGCCGGGCACTGAAGCTTTCTTT. It is translated as CASTVGGPGTEAFF.